The rows below give T cell receptor beta chains drawn from one sample of a study of cytomegalovirus exposure and HLA in healthy donors. Here immunoSEQ multiplex PCR was the method, and the copy in TCRdb shows in-frame clones only, minus some. Recorded for this sample: around 50,000 clones. The sample consisted of PBMCs. The receptors stem from a woman between 25 and 40 years old in good health and CMV-seropositive. CDR3s include the opening cysteine and the closing phenylalanine or tryptophan. The D gene is left open where the match is weak.

TRBJ1-4 - TRBV7-2 TGTGCCAGCAGCTTAGACAGAGAAAAACTGTTTTTT CASSLDREKLFF
TRBJ2-4 - TRBV4-2 TGTGCCAGCAGCCAAGAGGGGGGTAGGGACATTCAGTACTTC CASSQEGGRDIQYF
TRBJ1-5 - TRBV2 TGTGCCAGCGGAGAATATCAGCCCCAGCATTTT CASGEYQPQHF
TRBJ1-2 - TRBV29-1 TGCAGCGTTGAATATGCGGGCGTGAATGGCTACACCTTC CSVEYAGVNGYTF
TRBJ1-5 - TRBV9 TGTGCCAGCAGCGTAGATTACAATCAGCCCCAGCATTTT CASSVDYNQPQHF
TRBJ2-2 TRBD2 TRBV30 TGTGCCTGGAGTGCTAGCGGGGGGATTACCGGGGAGCTGTTTTTT CAWSASGGITGELFF
TRBJ2-1 - TRBV5-6 TGTGCCAGCAGCCTCGGGGACTTCAACAATGAGCAGTTCTTC CASSLGDFNNEQFF
TRBJ2-1 - TRBV5-1 TGCGCCAGCAGCTTTACGGGGAGCTGGGACAATGAGCAGTTCTTC CASSFTGSWDNEQFF
TRBJ1-4 - TRBV2 TGTGCCAGCACCGGGGGGGTGGGTGAAAAACTGTTTTTT CASTGGVGEKLFF
TRBJ1-4 TRBD1 TRBV5-1 TGCGCCAGCAGCTCGACAGGGATGCCAACTAATGAAAAACTGTTTTTT CASSSTGMPTNEKLFF
TRBJ1-6 TRBD1 TRBV28 TGTGCCAGCAGTTCCGGACAGGGGGCCCTCCTCCTCCACTTT CASSSGQGALLLHF
TRBJ2-5 - TRBV2 TGTGCCAGCAGTTACCCCAGGGGTGGAGAGACCCAGTACTTC CASSYPRGGETQYF
TRBJ2-3 TRBD2 TRBV5-4 TGTGCCAGCAGATCAGGGAGCGGGAGTGCAGATACGCAGTATTTT CASRSGSGSADTQYF
TRBJ1-2 - TRBV9 TGTGCCAGCAGGCGTTACCCGAGCTATGGCTACACCTTC CASRRYPSYGYTF
TRBJ2-6 - TRBV18 TGTGCCAGCTCACCACCGAGCTCTGGGGCCAACGTCCTGACTTTC CASSPPSSGANVLTF
TRBJ1-1 - TRBV5-4 TGTGCCAGCAGCTTTGGTGGGGGGGGAACTGAAGCTTTCTTT CASSFGGGGTEAFF
TRBJ2-3 TRBD2 TRBV13 TGTGCCAGCAGTTCCCTGACTAGCGGGATTAAAGATACGCAGTATTTT CASSSLTSGIKDTQYF
TRBJ2-7 TRBD2 TRBV25-1 TGTGCCAGCACACTAGCGGGAGCTTACGAGCAGTACTTC CASTLAGAYEQYF
TRBJ2-7 TRBD1 TRBV13 TGTGCCAGCAGCTCGGGACAGGGATACGAGCAGTACTTC CASSSGQGYEQYF
TRBJ2-1 TRBD2 TRBV30 TGTGCCGGGAACCCGGGACTAGCGGAATACAATGAGCAGTTCTTC CAGNPGLAEYNEQFF
TRBJ2-2 - TRBV11-2 TGTGCCAGCAGCACAACCAGCAGGGGTTGGACCGGGGAGCTGTTTTTT CASSTTSRGWTGELFF
TRBJ2-5 TRBD2 TRBV6-5 TGTGCCAGCAGCAATCCAGCGGGAGGAGAGACCCAGTACTTC CASSNPAGGETQYF
TRBJ2-2 TRBD2 TRBV19 TGTGCCACAGAGCCGGGAGGGTTGGTCGGGGAGCTGTTTTTT CATEPGGLVGELFF
TRBJ1-1 TRBD1 TRBV2 TGTGCCAGAGGGGGGGCAGGGGGCGGTTCCGCTGAAGCTTTCTTT CARGGAGGGSAEAFF
TRBJ1-5 - TRBV6-1 TGTGCCAGCAGTGGGTCGGGTGGGTATCAGCCCCAGCATTTT CASSGSGGYQPQHF
TRBJ1-1 - TRBV5-1 TGCGCCAGCAGCCCACGGGACACTGAAGCTTTCTTT CASSPRDTEAFF
TRBJ2-7 - TRBV7-9 TGTGCCAGCAGCCCAGGCAGAGTCGAGCAGTACTTC CASSPGRVEQYF
TRBJ1-5 - TRBV18 TGTGCCAGCTCACCGGAAAGACAAAATCAGCCCCAGCATTTT CASSPERQNQPQHF
TRBJ2-5 TRBD2 TRBV4-2 TGTGCCAGCAGCCAAGGGCTAGCGGGGTCCGGGGAAGAGACCCAGTACTTC CASSQGLAGSGEETQYF
TRBJ2-7 TRBD2 TRBV14 TGTGCCAGCAGCCAAGGGCTAGCGGGATACCACGAGCAGTACTTC CASSQGLAGYHEQYF
TRBJ1-1 TRBD1 TRBV7-2 TGTGCCAGCAGCTTACCGGGACAGCCGAACACTGAAGCTTTCTTT CASSLPGQPNTEAFF
TRBJ2-1 TRBD2 TRBV19 TGTGCCAGTTCTAGCGGGGGGGCCGGTGAGCAGTTCTTC CASSSGGAGEQFF
TRBJ1-2 - TRBV7-9 TGTGCCAGCAGCTTAGTGTCACCAGGCTATGGCTACACCTTC CASSLVSPGYGYTF
TRBJ2-2 - TRBV9 TGTGCCAGCAGAGCCCGCACCGGGGAGCTGTTTTTT CASRARTGELFF
TRBJ1-2 - TRBV10-3 TGTGCCATCAGTGAGGGGACAGGCTACACCTTC CAISEGTGYTF
TRBJ2-7 TRBD2 TRBV5-1 TGCGCCAGCAGCTTTAGCGGGAACGCCTACGAGCAGTACTTC CASSFSGNAYEQYF
TRBJ2-4 TRBD2 TRBV5-1 TGCGCCAGCAGCTTGCGTAGCGGGAGGGAGCAAAACATTCAGTACTTC CASSLRSGREQNIQYF
TRBJ2-7 - TRBV19 TGTGCCAGTAGTATAAAAGGGGCATTCTACGAGCAGTACTTC CASSIKGAFYEQYF
TRBJ1-2 TRBD1 TRBV18 TGTGCCAGCTCACCAGCAGATACAGGGGGCGGCTATGGCTACACCTTC CASSPADTGGGYGYTF
TRBJ2-1 TRBD1 TRBV5-8 TGTGCCAGCAGCTTCGCGGCAGGGGGTTTGTATGAGCAGTTCTTC CASSFAAGGLYEQFF
TRBJ2-6 - TRBV19 TGTGCCAGTAGTTATGCTGGGGCCAACGTCCTGACTTTC CASSYAGANVLTF
TRBJ2-3 - TRBV29-1 TGCAGCGTTGAATTAGGGCGGGACGGCACAGATACGCAGTATTTT CSVELGRDGTDTQYF
TRBJ1-5 TRBD1 TRBV13 TGTGCCAGCAGCTCACAGGGGGCCCTAGAGCCCCAGCATTTT CASSSQGALEPQHF
TRBJ2-1 - TRBV21-1 TGTGCCAATACAGGGGAATACAATGAGCAGTTCTTC CANTGEYNEQFF
TRBJ2-3 TRBD2 TRBV13 TGTGCCAGCAGCTATAGCGGGAGGGAAAGCACAGATACGCAGTATTTT CASSYSGRESTDTQYF
TRBJ1-2 - TRBV19 TGTGCCAGTAGTCGGCCGGAGGGGAACTATGGCTACACCTTC CASSRPEGNYGYTF